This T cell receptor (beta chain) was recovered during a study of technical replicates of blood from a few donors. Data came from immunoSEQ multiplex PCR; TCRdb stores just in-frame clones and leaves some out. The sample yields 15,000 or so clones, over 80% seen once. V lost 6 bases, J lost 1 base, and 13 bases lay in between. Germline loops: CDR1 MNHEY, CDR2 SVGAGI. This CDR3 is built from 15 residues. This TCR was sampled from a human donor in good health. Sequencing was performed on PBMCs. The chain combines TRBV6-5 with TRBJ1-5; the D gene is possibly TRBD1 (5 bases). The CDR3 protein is CASRGGVGSNQPQHF. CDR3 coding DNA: TGTGCCAGCAGGGGGGGTGTAGGGAGCAATCAGCCCCAGCATTTT.